Each of the 18 T cell receptor beta chains below was sequenced from the same sample in a study of STAT5B mutations in CD4+ large granular lymphocyte leukemia. Profiled with immunoSEQ multiplex PCR; TCRdb holds only in-frame clones, not every one. The table lists roughly 34,000 clones, approximately 82% of them singletons. Material for sequencing was CD4+ T cells from blood buffy coats. The receptors derive from a human donor in good health.

V usage is TRBV27 and J usage is TRBJ2-3; D is tentatively TRBD1 or TRBD2 (6 bases each). The germline V gene has CDR1 MNHEY and CDR2 SMNVEV (reference sequence). Trimming pared 5 bases from V and 8 bases from J, leaving 14 bases between. The CDR3 runs 13 residues. The CDR3 DNA follows: TGTGCCAGCAGTCCGCGGGACAAACCTACGCAGTATTTT. Amino acids: CASSPRDKPTQYF.

J is TRBJ2-1 and V is TRBV5-4; 7 nucleotides align to TRBD1. After removal of 2 bases from V and 5 bases from J, the junction contained 7 bases not matched to a gene. Germline values: CDR1 SGHNT, CDR2 YYREEE (reference sequence). The CDR3 is made up of 15 amino acids. CDR3 protein: CASSFPGQQNNEQFF. The DNA for the CDR3 is TGTGCCAGCAGCTTTCCGGGACAGCAGAACAATGAGCAGTTCTTC.

This clone has just one count. This chain uses TRBV18 with TRBJ2-5, with D possibly matching TRBD2 (5 bases). V lost 2 bases to trimming and J lost 4 bases, with 20 bases between them. The V gene's germline CDR1 is KGHSH and CDR2 LQKENI. The CDR3 length is 17 residues. CDR3 bases: TGTGCCAGCTCACCAAAGTCTCAAAGGGAGTCCGGAGAGACCCAGTACTTC. Encoded protein: CASSPKSQRESGETQYF.

J is TRBJ2-1 and V is TRBV21-1; the table's D call, TRBD1, was not checked against the DNA. TRBV21-1 is described as a pseudogene. This CDR3 region has 17 residues. CDR3: CASSKSDRGGSDNEQFF. The CDR3, as DNA: TGTGCCAGCAGCAAATCCGACAGGGGAGGGAGTGACAATGAGCAGTTCTTC.

The CDR3 loop reads CASSLGGTGLETQYF. The CDR3 region has the DNA TGTGCCAGCAGCTTAGGCGGGACAGGGTTGGAGACCCAGTACTTC. The genes are TRBV7-2 and TRBJ2-5; 9 bases match TRBD1. CDR1 is SGHTA and CDR2 is FQGNSA in the germline V gene. The length of the CDR3 is 15 residues. The V and J ends lost 1 base and 5 bases, in that order; junction bases with no gene match: 5.

The CDR3 spells CATSREIGGYTF. The CDR3 DNA reads TGTGCCACCAGCAGAGAGATAGGCGGCTACACCTTC. The chain has TRBV15 and TRBJ1-2; D is unresolved. CDR3 length: 12 amino acids. The V gene's germline CDR1 is LNHNV and CDR2 YYDKDF (reference sequence). Trimming shortened V by 0 bases and J by 8 bases, and 7 bases separated the two germline ends.

The chain employs TRBV2 and TRBJ1-5; D possibly corresponds to TRBD1 (5 bases). CDR1 is SNHLY and CDR2 is FYNNEI in the germline V gene. Trimming pared 5 bases from V and 0 bases from J, leaving 20 bases between. The CDR3 has 18 residues. CDR3 nucleotides: TGTGCCAGCAGTCAAGGCCTGCCTGGGGCGGGTAGCAATCAGCCCCAGCATTTT. It yields the protein CASSQGLPGAGSNQPQHF. Full variable domain (outside the CDR3, taken from reference TRBV2 and TRBJ1-5): EPEVTQTPSHQVTQMGQEVILRCVPISNHLYFYWYRQILGQKVEFLVSFYNNEISEKSEIFDDQFSVERPDGSNFTLKIRSTKLEDSAMYFCASSQGLPGAGSNQPQHFGDGTRLSIL.

The chain carries TRBV9 and TRBJ1-6, with 10 bases aligning to TRBD1. This CDR3 has 18 amino acids. The junction had 7 bases not matched to a gene; V was cut back by 1 base and J by 3 bases. The germline CDR1 and CDR2 sequences are SGDLS and YYNGEE. In nucleotides, the CDR3 is TGTGCCAGCAGCGTATGGGGACAGGGGACGGACTATAATTCACCCCTCCACTTT. Amino acid sequence: CASSVWGQGTDYNSPLHF. Full variable domain (rest looked up from reference TRBV9 and TRBJ1-6): DSGVTQTPKHLITATGQRVTLRCSPRSGDLSVYWYQQSLDQGLQFLIQYYNGEERAKGNILERFSAQQFPDLHSELNLSSLELGDSALYFCASSVWGQGTDYNSPLHFGNGTRLTVT.

The genes are TRBV9 and TRBJ1-2; 7 nucleotides agree with TRBD1. Germline loops: CDR1 SGDLS, CDR2 YYNGEE. CDR3 length: 18 amino acids. Losses at the gene ends were 0 bases for V and 3 bases for J; bases not matched to a gene: 14. CDR3 bases: TGTGCCAGCAGCGTAGCTTTAGATACAGGGGCCTTTGACTATGGCTACACCTTC. Its translation: CASSVALDTGAFDYGYTF.

This clone has more than one count but fewer than ten. The chain recombines TRBV7-9 with TRBJ1-6; the D gene is possibly TRBD1 (5 bases). Trimming cost V 2 bases and J 0 bases, with 14 bases left between them. CDR1 is SEHNR and CDR2 is FQNEAQ in the germline V gene (reference sequence). The CDR3 is 18 amino acids. CDR3: CASSLRGNRFSYNSPLHF. The CDR3 DNA is TGTGCCAGCAGCTTACGAGGGAACAGGTTCTCCTATAATTCACCCCTCCACTTT.

In its sample, this clone was seen a few times. CDR3 region: CASSLNLRPEGGNEKLFF. For the CDR3, the DNA is TGTGCCAGCAGCTTAAACCTCCGCCCCGAGGGAGGGAATGAAAAACTGTTTTTT. The chain combines TRBV13 with TRBJ1-4; D unresolved. V dropped 2 bases and J dropped 5 bases, with 21 bases sitting between them. The CDR3 loop spans 18 amino acids. Germline V gene lookup returns CDR1 PRHDT and CDR2 FYEKMQ (reference sequence).

This clone was seen only a few times. V usage is TRBV7-9 and J usage is TRBJ1-5; possibly TRBD1 for D (6 bases). The germline V and J ends were trimmed by 1 base and 9 bases, with 16 bases remaining between them. This CDR3 has 15 residues. The germline gives CDR1 SEHNR, CDR2 FQNEAQ (reference sequence). This CDR3 reads CASSLEGQGKGPQHF. CDR3 DNA: TGTGCCAGCAGCTTAGAGGGCCAGGGGAAGGGGCCCCAGCATTTT.

The chain has TRBV5-8 and TRBJ1-3; D may be TRBD1 (6 bases). The ends were cut back, 4 bases at V and 3 bases at J, with 17 bases in the middle. The V gene's germline CDR1 is SGHTS and CDR2 YDEGEE. The CDR3 consists of 16 residues. The chain's CDR3 is CASSGGTPRSGNTIYF. CDR3 DNA sequence: TGTGCCAGCAGCGGCGGGACACCCCGGAGTGGAAACACCATATATTTT.

This clone was counted a single time. The chain couples TRBV19 to TRBJ2-6; the D gene is possibly TRBD1 (5 bases). The CDR3 totals 15 residues. From germline, CDR1 is LNHDA and CDR2 SQIVND (reference sequence). Trimming pared 5 bases from V and 2 bases from J, leaving 10 bases between. CDR3 protein: CASSRGAAGANVLTF. CDR3 bases: TGTGCCAGTAGTCGTGGGGCAGCTGGGGCCAACGTCCTGACTTTC.

The gene calls are TRBV18 and TRBJ2-7; TRBD2 agrees at 11 bases. The CDR3 extends over 15 amino acids. Trimming removed 3 bases from V and 3 bases from J; junction bases left unmatched: 4. CDR1 is KGHSH and CDR2 is LQKENI in the germline V gene. The CDR3 reads CASSPGGTSGYEQYF. The CDR3 nucleotides are TGTGCCAGCTCACCGGGAGGGACTAGCGGCTACGAGCAGTACTTC.

The chain links TRBV10-3 to TRBJ1-4, with 8 bases lining up with TRBD1. This CDR3 region has 15 residues. With 4 bases clipped from V and 6 bases from J, the junction kept 7 bases outside the gene matches. Germline loops: CDR1 ENHRY, CDR2 SYGVKD. In DNA form, the CDR3 reads TGTGCCATCAGTGCCCGGACAGGGAGGGATGAAAAACTGTTTTTT. Residues: CAISARTGRDEKLFF.

This clone turned up a few times. The chain carries TRBV29-1 and TRBJ1-5; D ambiguous. Germline CDR1 SQVTM, CDR2 ANQGSEA. This CDR3 contains 12 residues. V lost 6 bases and J lost 0, with 6 bases in between. In DNA, the CDR3 is TGCAGCGTCGAGATTAGCAATCAGCCCCAGCATTTT. This encodes CSVEISNQPQHF.

V gene TRBV6-5 combines with J gene TRBJ1-5; possible D gene TRBD1, 5 bases. Germline V lookup: CDR1 MNHEY, CDR2 SVGAGI. V lost 8 bases and J 3 bases, leaving 14 bases between the germline ends. This CDR3 spans 14 amino acids. As DNA, the CDR3 is TGTGCCAGCTCAGACAGAATCCTCAATCAGCCCCAGCATTTT. It translates to CASSDRILNQPQHF.